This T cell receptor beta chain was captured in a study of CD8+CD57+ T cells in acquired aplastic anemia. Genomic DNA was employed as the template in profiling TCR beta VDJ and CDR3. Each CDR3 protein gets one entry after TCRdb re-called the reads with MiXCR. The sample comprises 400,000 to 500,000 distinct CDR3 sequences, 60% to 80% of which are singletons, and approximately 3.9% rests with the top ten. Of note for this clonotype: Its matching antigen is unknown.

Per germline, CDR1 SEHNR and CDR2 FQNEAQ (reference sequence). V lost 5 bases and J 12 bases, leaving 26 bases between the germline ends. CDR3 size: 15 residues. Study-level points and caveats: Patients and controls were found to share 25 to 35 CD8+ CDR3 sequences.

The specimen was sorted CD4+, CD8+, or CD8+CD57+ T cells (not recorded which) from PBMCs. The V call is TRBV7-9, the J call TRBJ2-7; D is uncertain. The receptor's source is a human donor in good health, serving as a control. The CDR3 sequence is CASSGPTSGVQVLYF. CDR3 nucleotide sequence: TGTGCCAGCAGCGGCCCGACCTCCGGTGTCCAGGTGCTGTACTTC. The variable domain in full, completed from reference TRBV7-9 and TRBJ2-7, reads DTGVSQNPRHKITKRGQNVTFRCDPISEHNRLYWYRQTLGQGPEFLTYFQNEAQLEKSRLLSDRFSAERPKGSFSTLEIQRTEQGDSAMYLCASSGPTSGVQVLYFGPGTRLTVT.